A selection of T cell receptor beta chains follows, all from one sample in a study of PD-1 blockade in classical Hodgkin lymphoma. Repertoires were generated with immunoSEQ multiplex PCR, while TCRdb's copy carries only in-frame clones and drops some. The data hold about 84,000 clones, with 89% observed a single time. Source: peripheral blood mononuclear cells (PBMCs), taken at baseline. Receptors were obtained from a human donor with classical Hodgkin lymphoma. CDR3s include the opening cysteine and the closing phenylalanine or tryptophan. Each record gives: V gene, J gene, clone size, D gene, CDR3 protein, CDR3 DNA. A D gene is named only where the DNA matches it firmly. Where a row states a size, it is once, few, many or the class of an expanded clone; other rows omit it.

>TRBV7-2|TRBJ1-4|few|-
CASSGQLSSGEKLFF
TGTGCCAGCAGCGGACAGCTAAGTAGTGGTGAAAAACTGTTTTTT
>TRBV28|TRBJ2-1|-|-
CASSLLGESTYNEQFF
TGTGCCAGCAGTTTATTAGGGGAGTCTACCTACAATGAGCAGTTCTTC
>TRBV4-1|TRBJ2-2|-|TRBD1
CASSQDADRVPTGELFF
TGCGCCAGCAGCCAAGACGCCGACAGGGTACCCACCGGGGAGCTGTTTTTT
>TRBV4-3|TRBJ2-5|-|TRBD2
CASSQDVGLAEQETQYF
TGCGCCAGCAGCCAAGATGTAGGACTAGCGGAACAAGAGACCCAGTACTTC
>TRBV10-2|TRBJ2-7|-|-
CATTSGPAYEQYF
TGCGCCACCACCTCCGGGCCTGCCTACGAGCAGTACTTC
>TRBV27|TRBJ2-1|-|TRBD2
CASSMTSGPYNEQFF
TGTGCCAGCAGCATGACTAGCGGGCCATACAATGAGCAGTTCTTC
>TRBV25-1|TRBJ2-1|-|-
CASSEYRGRSPYNEQFF
TGTGCCAGCAGTGAATACAGGGGTCGGAGCCCCTACAATGAGCAGTTCTTC
>TRBV9|TRBJ1-2|-|-
CASSPNSDHGYTF
TGTGCCAGCAGCCCCAACAGCGACCATGGCTACACCTTC
>TRBV2|TRBJ2-7|-|-
CASRPGAPPYEQYF
TGTGCCAGCAGACCCGGGGCTCCTCCCTACGAGCAGTACTTC
>TRBV30|TRBJ2-1|-|TRBD2
CAWRASGPLGEQFF
TGTGCCTGGAGGGCTAGCGGCCCCCTAGGTGAGCAGTTCTTC
>TRBV9|TRBJ2-5|-|TRBD2
CASSVGTSGVRETQYF
TGTGCCAGCAGCGTTGGGACTAGCGGGGTAAGGGAGACCCAGTACTTC
>TRBV11-2|TRBJ2-1|once|TRBD2
CASSQGLAGGTLGQFF
TGTGCCAGCAGCCAAGGACTAGCGGGAGGAACCTTGGGGCAGTTCTTC
>TRBV29-1|TRBJ2-7|once|TRBD1
CSVGTGEREQYF
TGCAGCGTTGGAACAGGGGAGAGGGAGCAGTACTTC
>TRBV4-1|TRBJ1-1|-|-
CASSQVSSEAFF
TGCGCCAGCAGCCAAGTCAGCAGCGAAGCTTTCTTT
>TRBV6-5|TRBJ2-5|-|-
CASSYSGQYQETQYF
TGTGCCAGCAGTTACTCGGGCCAGTACCAAGAGACCCAGTACTTC
>TRBV10-3|TRBJ2-3|-|TRBD2
CAISGSSGPSTDTQYF
TGTGCCATCAGTGGCTCTAGCGGCCCTAGCACAGATACGCAGTATTTT
>TRBV19|TRBJ2-1|-|-
CASSIRRVTGSYNEQFF
TGTGCCAGTAGTATACGGAGGGTGACAGGGTCCTACAATGAGCAGTTCTTC
>TRBV18|TRBJ1-3|-|-
CASSLPTGFSGNTIYF
TGTGCCAGCTCACTTCCGACAGGATTCTCTGGAAACACCATATATTTT
>TRBV19|TRBJ1-2|-|-
CASSISPGINYGYTF
TGTGCCAGTAGTATAAGCCCAGGGATTAACTATGGCTACACCTTC
>TRBV28|TRBJ2-6|-|TRBD1
CASWETGQGRTGANVLTF
TGTGCCAGCTGGGAGACGGGACAGGGACGGACTGGGGCCAACGTCCTGACTTTC
>TRBV14|TRBJ2-2|-|-
CASSPEEGRGVFFAPGELFF
TGTGCCAGCAGCCCAGAGGAGGGGAGAGGGGTGTTTTTTGCCCCCGGGGAGCTGTTTTTT
>TRBV19|TRBJ2-5|-|-
CASSDRTAQETQYF
TGTGCCAGTAGTGACCGGACAGCTCAAGAGACCCAGTACTTC
>TRBV5-4|TRBJ2-7|-|-
CASSPPSSYEQYF
TGTGCCAGCAGCCCTCCCTCTTCCTACGAGCAGTACTTC
>TRBV19|TRBJ2-5|once|-
CASSITAAQETQYF
TGTGCCAGTAGTATTACCGCAGCTCAAGAGACCCAGTACTTC
>TRBV11-2|TRBJ2-3|-|TRBD2
CASSPGTSGRVADTQYF
TGTGCCAGCAGCCCTGGGACTAGCGGGAGGGTTGCCGATACGCAGTATTTT
>TRBV9|TRBJ2-7|-|-
CASSVDSGDYEQYF
TGTGCCAGCAGCGTAGATAGCGGAGACTACGAGCAGTACTTC
>TRBV7-2|TRBJ1-2|-|-
CASSYDGNYGYTF
TGTGCCAGCAGCTATGACGGAAACTATGGCTACACCTTC
>TRBV15|TRBJ2-5|-|-
CATSRDPQGRETQYF
TGTGCCACCAGCAGAGATCCCCAGGGTAGAGAGACCCAGTACTTC
>TRBV30|TRBJ2-7|-|TRBD2
CAWSVLAGGGEQYF
TGTGCCTGGAGTGTACTAGCGGGAGGTGGAGAGCAGTACTTC
>TRBV27|TRBJ2-3|-|-
CASSFGIGADTQYF
TGTGCCAGCAGTTTCGGTATCGGGGCAGATACGCAGTATTTT
>TRBV5-1|TRBJ1-2|-|TRBD1
CASSWQGGVYGYTF
TGCGCCAGCAGCTGGCAGGGGGGAGTCTATGGCTACACCTTC
>TRBV2|TRBJ1-5|-|TRBD1
CASTRTGSNQPQHF
TGTGCCAGCACCCGGACAGGTTCGAATCAGCCCCAGCATTTT
>TRBV11-2|TRBJ2-3|-|-
CASSLVLATDTQYF
TGTGCCAGCAGCTTAGTTCTAGCAACAGATACGCAGTATTTT
>TRBV2|TRBJ1-2|-|TRBD1
CASKGRGDGYTF
TGTGCCAGCAAGGGCAGGGGGGATGGCTACACCTTC
>TRBV9|TRBJ1-4|-|-
CASSAGTGTGNEKLFF
TGTGCCAGCAGCGCTGGGACCGGGACGGGGAATGAAAAACTGTTTTTT
>TRBV10-1|TRBJ2-5|-|-
CASSQGSLETQYF
TGCGCCAGCAGTCAGGGGTCTCTGGAGACCCAGTACTTC
>TRBV11-1|TRBJ2-1|once|-
CASSPQRSSYNEQFF
TGTGCCAGCTCTCCCCAGCGGAGCTCCTACAATGAGCAGTTCTTC
>TRBV2|TRBJ1-5|-|-
CASSEATNQPQHF
TGTGCCAGCAGTGAAGCCACGAATCAGCCCCAGCATTTT
>TRBV6-5|TRBJ2-7|-|TRBD1
CASRTGTGAYEQYF
TGTGCCAGCAGAACCGGGACAGGAGCCTACGAGCAGTACTTC
>TRBV10-3|TRBJ2-7|-|TRBD2
CAISTGTSVYEQYF
TGTGCCATCAGTACCGGGACTAGCGTCTACGAGCAGTACTTC
>TRBV18|TRBJ2-1|-|TRBD2
CASSPLAGDGYNEQFF
TGTGCCAGCTCACCACTAGCGGGAGACGGGTACAATGAGCAGTTCTTC
>TRBV4-2|TRBJ2-3|-|-
CASSQGTPDTQYF
TGTGCCAGCAGCCAAGGAACCCCAGATACGCAGTATTTT
>TRBV4-1|TRBJ1-1|-|-
CASSHGLSGTEAFF
TGCGCCAGCAGCCACGGTCTCTCGGGCACTGAAGCTTTCTTT
>TRBV4-1|TRBJ1-2|-|-
CASSQESGRNYGYTF
TGCGCCAGCAGCCAAGAGTCAGGGAGAAACTATGGCTACACCTTC
>TRBV6-1|TRBJ1-1|-|-
CASSESRSNTEAFF
TGTGCCAGCAGTGAATCTAGATCCAACACTGAAGCTTTCTTT
>TRBV25-1|TRBJ2-7|-|TRBD1
CASRGTGGAEQYF
TGTGCCAGCAGGGGGACAGGGGGCGCCGAGCAGTACTTC
>TRBV6-6|TRBJ1-3|-|-
CASRGTDSGNTIYF
TGTGCCAGCAGAGGGACGGACTCTGGAAACACCATATATTTT
>TRBV4-1|TRBJ2-1|-|-
CASSHPAGFGNNEQFF
TGCGCCAGCAGCCACCCAGCAGGATTTGGGAACAATGAGCAGTTCTTC